These 10 T cell receptor beta chains came from one sample sequenced in a study of memory CD4+ T cells and cytomegalovirus serostatus. Some clones are missing from TCRdb's copy, which holds only in-frame ones; the method was immunoSEQ multiplex PCR. The data show about 53,000 clones, roughly 78% seen once. Single viable CD3+CD4+CD8-CD45RO+ cells were sorted as the memory CD4+ T cells. Sequencing input: memory CD4+ T cells from blood. These receptors all come from an adult in good health and CMV-seronegative.

The chain joins TRBV9 to TRBJ2-3; TRBD2 agrees at 7 bases. CDR3 length: 16 residues. The V gene end was trimmed by 0 bases and the J gene end by 2 bases; junction bases not matched to a gene: 6. Germline CDR1 is SGDLS and CDR2 is YYNGEE. The CDR3 nucleotides read TGTGCCAGCAGCGTAGCTGGCGGGGGTGTCACAGATACGCAGTATTTT. Protein: CASSVAGGGVTDTQYF.

The chain employs TRBV19 and TRBJ1-2; TRBD1 might be the D (6 bases). The ends were cut back, 8 bases at V and 1 base at J, with 17 bases in the middle. The CDR3 has 15 amino acids. Germline CDR1 and CDR2: LNHDA and SQIVND (reference sequence). CDR3 in DNA: TGTGCCAGTGTGGGCCGAGCGGACAGTAACTATGGCTACACCTTC. Its translation: CASVGRADSNYGYTF.

This chain uses TRBV2 with TRBJ2-7, with 7 positions matching TRBD1. The CDR3 extends over 18 amino acids. V lost 1 base and J lost 0; bases outside the gene matches: 12. Germline CDR1 reads SNHLY; CDR2 reads FYNNEI. CDR3 DNA sequence: TGTGCCAGCAGTGAAGAAGAAAGGATCTGGGACAGCTCCTACGAGCAGTACTTC. This encodes CASSEEERIWDSSYEQYF.

The V and J genes are TRBV7-3 and TRBJ2-1; 11 bases agree with TRBD1. This CDR3 is 16 amino acids long. In germline, CDR1 is SGHTA, CDR2 FQGTGA. Trimming cost V 1 base and J 3 bases; bases outside gene matches: 2. The CDR3 loop reads CASSLSGTGGYNEQFF. DNA for the CDR3: TGTGCCAGCAGCTTAAGTGGGACAGGGGGCTACAATGAGCAGTTCTTC. Together with reference TRBV7-3 and TRBJ2-1, the CDR3 gives the full variable domain: GAGVSQTPSNKVTEKGKYVELRCDPISGHTALYWYRQSLGQGPEFLIYFQGTGAADDSGLPNDRFFAVRPEGSVSTLKIQRTERGDSAVYLCASSLSGTGGYNEQFFGPGTRLTVL.

This chain joins TRBV2 and TRBJ2-5; TRBD1 matches at 8 bases. The CDR3 sequence is 15 residues long. The germline CDR1 and CDR2 sequences are SNHLY and FYNNEI. V dropped 6 bases and J dropped 5; count of bases not matched to a gene: 11. The CDR3 here is CASRPQQGGRETQYF. CDR3 nucleotide sequence: TGTGCCAGCAGACCTCAACAGGGGGGAAGGGAGACCCAGTACTTC.

CDR3 protein: CASSLNVAAGNSPLHF. The CDR3 DNA is TGCGCCAGCAGCTTGAATGTAGCGGCAGGGAATTCACCCCTCCACTTT. The chain employs TRBV5-1 and TRBJ1-6; D possibly corresponds to TRBD1 (5 bases). Trimming took 1 base from V and 7 from J, leaving 15 bases between them. CDR1 is SGHRS and CDR2 is YFSETQ in the germline V gene. CDR3 size: 16 residues.

This chain links TRBV5-1 with TRBJ1-1; 7 bases match TRBD1. This CDR3 has 13 residues. Per the germline V gene, CDR1 is SGHRS and CDR2 is YFSETQ. V lost 3 bases and J lost 8; bases outside the gene matches: 7. The CDR3 is CASSSDRVREAFF. The CDR3 coding sequence is TGCGCCAGCAGCTCCGACAGGGTCCGGGAAGCTTTCTTT.

The V and J genes are TRBV30 and TRBJ1-4; perhaps TRBD1 as D (6 bases). CDR3 length equals 12 residues. The ends were cut back, 2 bases at V and 8 bases at J, with 9 bases in the middle. Germline values: CDR1 GTSNPN, CDR2 SVGIG (reference sequence). The CDR3 DNA reads as TGTGCCTGGAGTAACAGGGAGGAAAAACTGTTTTTT. This encodes CAWSNREEKLFF.

The chain recombines TRBV5-1 with TRBJ1-2, with unresolved D. Germline values: CDR1 SGHRS, CDR2 YFSETQ. Trimming shortened V by 0 bases and J by 4 bases, and 7 bases separated the two germline ends. CDR3 length: 13 residues. The CDR3 coding sequence is TGCGCCAGCAGCTTGGTGTCTTCCTATGGCTACACCTTC. This translates into CASSLVSSYGYTF.

The genes are TRBV2 and TRBJ1-3; D remains ambiguous. Germline CDR1 is SNHLY and CDR2 is FYNNEI. The ends were cut back, 5 bases at V and 4 bases at J, with 9 bases in the middle. This CDR3 region has 13 residues. CDR3 protein: CASSLMPGNTIYF. The CDR3, as DNA: TGTGCCAGCAGTTTGATGCCAGGAAACACCATATATTTT.